Below, 22 T cell receptor beta chains from the same sample are listed, as sequenced in a study of T cell repertoires in cytomegalovirus infection. No antigen has been assigned to these receptors. TCRdb reprocessed the reads with MiXCR, giving one entry per CDR3 protein. The table lists more than 55,000 distinct CDR3 sequences, roughly 22% of them singletons. Sequencing was performed on CD8+ T cells from cultured PBMCs, taken from culture after CMV antigen stimulation. All receptors come from a human donor in good health (CMV status not recorded). Some clones in this sample may be carry-over from other donors' samples.

This clonotype was seen a handful of times. This chain connects TRBV7-9 to TRBJ1-1; the match to TRBD1 covers 8 bases. V dropped 3 bases and J dropped 1; count of bases not matched to a gene: 1. Germline V lookup: CDR1 SEHNR, CDR2 FQNEAQ (reference sequence). The CDR3 runs 14 residues. The CDR3 nucleotides are TGTGCCAGCAGCTTCGACAGGGGGAACACTGAAGCTTTCTTT. This gives the protein CASSFDRGNTEAFF.

The rearrangement uses TRBV6-5 and TRBJ2-5; 7 bases align to TRBD2. V shed 0 bases, J shed 1 base, and the junction held 5 bases outside the gene matches. This CDR3 is 16 amino acids long. Germline V lookup: CDR1 MNHEY, CDR2 SVGAGI. CDR3 nucleotide sequence: TGTGCCAGCAGTTACTCCGCGGGGGATACCCAAGAGACCCAGTACTTC. This encodes CASSYSAGDTQETQYF.

This chain connects TRBV7-6 to TRBJ2-1; D unresolved. The CDR3 contains 16 residues. Germline V gene sequence: CDR1 SGHVS, CDR2 FNYEAQ. Trimming pared 0 bases from V and 0 bases from J, leaving 9 bases between. Here the CDR3 reads CASSLAFLGSYNEQFF. CDR3 DNA: TGTGCCAGCAGCTTAGCCTTTCTTGGCTCCTACAATGAGCAGTTCTTC.

The chain couples TRBV6-5 to TRBJ1-1; weak D call: TRBD1 (5 bases). V gave up 2 bases and J gave up 5 bases, with 12 bases separating them. CDR1 MNHEY and CDR2 SVGAGI come from the germline V gene. There are 14 residues in the CDR3. The CDR3 DNA reads as TGTGCCAGCAGTTACGGGGGGGTAGGTACTGAAGCTTTCTTT. It is translated as CASSYGGVGTEAFF.

Only a few counts were recorded for this clonotype. The chain couples TRBV6-1 to TRBJ1-1; D is unresolved. This CDR3 is 13 amino acids long. V lost 5 bases and J lost 2, with 9 bases in between. Germline V gives CDR1 MNHNS, CDR2 SASEGT. The CDR3 sequence is CASSSDPNTEAFF. For the CDR3, the DNA is TGTGCCAGCAGTTCGGACCCCAACACTGAAGCTTTCTTT.

Only a few counts were recorded for this clonotype. The chain couples TRBV7-8 to TRBJ2-7, with D uncertain. V was clipped by 1 base and J by 0 bases, with 16 bases between them. The germline CDR1 and CDR2 sequences are SGHVS and FQNEAQ. This CDR3 has 17 amino acids. This CDR3 reads CASSLGVRGLSSYEQYF. In DNA, the CDR3 is TGTGCCAGCAGCTTAGGGGTCCGCGGATTAAGCTCCTACGAGCAGTACTTC. The entire variable domain, with the rest obtained from reference TRBV7-8 and TRBJ2-7, is as follows: GAGVSQSPRYKVAKRGQDVALRCDPISGHVSLFWYQQALGQGPEFLTYFQNEAQLDKSGLPSDRFFAERPEGSVSTLKIQRTQQEDSAVYLCASSLGVRGLSSYEQYFGPGTRLTVT.

V usage is TRBV7-6 and J usage is TRBJ2-3, with 7 bases fitting TRBD1. Germline V CDR1 and CDR2: SGHVS, FNYEAQ. The CDR3 has 14 residues. J lost 6 bases, V lost 2 bases, and 5 bases had no gene match. Here the CDR3 DNA reads TGTGCCAGCAGCTTATTACAGGGGCCGGATACGCAGTATTTT. Its protein product is CASSLLQGPDTQYF.

This clonotype was counted a few times. The chain couples TRBV12-3 or TRBV12-4 to TRBJ2-5; weak D call: TRBD2 (5 bases). V gave up 5 bases and J gave up 7 bases, with 8 bases separating them. The length of the CDR3 is 11 residues. In nucleotides, the CDR3 is TGTGCCAGCAGTCCCGGAGGGACCCAGTACTTC. This translates into CASSPGGTQYF.

This clonotype came up a few times. The genes are TRBV7-8 and TRBJ1-1; TRBD1 is a possible D gene (5 bases). Between the trimmed V and J ends, which lost 1 base and 0 bases, there was a span of 6 bases. Germline V lookup: CDR1 SGHVS, CDR2 FQNEAQ. The CDR3 totals 14 residues. This CDR3 reads CASSLVGVNTEAFF. The CDR3 nucleotides read TGTGCCAGCAGCTTAGTGGGGGTGAACACTGAAGCTTTCTTT.

As DNA, the CDR3 is TGCGCCAGCAGCCAAGCGGAGGGGGGGCCTAGAGATACGCAGTATTTT. Translation: CASSQAEGGPRDTQYF. This rearrangement joins TRBV4-1 to TRBJ2-3; tentatively, D is TRBD2 (7 bases). This CDR3 contains 16 residues. Germline values: CDR1 MGHRA, CDR2 YSYEKL. The V gene lost 1 base and the J gene lost 5 bases, with 16 bases spanning the gap.

The genes are TRBV28 and TRBJ2-3; maybe TRBD1 (5 bases). The germline V and J ends were trimmed by 6 bases and 0 bases, with 22 bases remaining between them. CDR3 size: 18 residues. CDR1 MDHEN and CDR2 SYDVKM come from the germline V gene. As DNA, the CDR3 is TGTGCCAGCAGCCCTCCTTCCCAGGGCCTGGGTAGCACAGATACGCAGTATTTT. Residues: CASSPPSQGLGSTDTQYF.

This clonotype showed up just a few times. V and J are TRBV6-5 and TRBJ1-1; D unresolved. V was pared by 6 bases and J by 3 bases, with 17 bases between. The CDR3 contains 15 residues. Per germline, CDR1 MNHEY and CDR2 SVGAGI. The CDR3 loop is CASSPSGGGYTEAFF. CDR3 DNA: TGTGCCAGCAGCCCCTCCGGAGGAGGATACACTGAAGCTTTCTTT.

The CDR3 protein is CASSSMTAETQYF. Here the CDR3 DNA reads TGTGCCAGCAGTTCCATGACAGCAGAGACCCAGTACTTC. The chain joins TRBV6-9 to TRBJ2-5; possible D gene TRBD1, 5 bases. The V gene's germline CDR1 is MNHGY and CDR2 SVAAGI. Trimming cost V 4 bases and J 4 bases, with 10 bases left between them. The CDR3 consists of 13 residues.

The chain uses TRBV27 and TRBJ2-7, with D maybe TRBD1 (6 bases). The CDR3 loop spans 14 amino acids. Trimming cost V 3 bases and J 3 bases, with 12 bases left between them. Germline-derived CDR1 and CDR2 are MNHEY and SMNVEV (reference sequence). The chain's CDR3 is CASSLRTDYYEQYF. The CDR3 DNA reads as TGTGCCAGCAGTTTGAGGACAGACTACTACGAGCAGTACTTC.

A few counts support this clonotype. V usage is TRBV28 and J usage is TRBJ2-7; TRBD1 agrees at 7 bases. V lost 5 bases to trimming and J lost 7 bases; unmatched junction nucleotides: 5. CDR3 length equals 12 residues. Germline CDR1 reads MDHEN; CDR2 reads SYDVKM. The CDR3 region has the DNA TGTGCCAGCAGTGTCGACAGGGTAGAGCAGTACTTC. Translation: CASSVDRVEQYF.

The chain recombines TRBV15 with TRBJ1-5, with D hard to call. The CDR3 runs 16 residues. Germline loops: CDR1 LNHNV, CDR2 YYDKDF (reference sequence). With 0 bases removed from V and 1 base from J, the gap between germline ends came to 10 bases. CDR3 in amino acids: CATSREAGLSNQPQHF. CDR3 DNA sequence: TGTGCCACCAGCAGAGAGGCGGGTTTGAGCAATCAGCCCCAGCATTTT.

This clonotype was observed a handful of times. The chain links TRBV7-2 to TRBJ1-6; perhaps TRBD1 as D (5 bases). The V and J ends lost 1 base and 9 bases respectively, with 10 bases between them. CDR3 length: 14 residues. CDR1 and CDR2 from the germline V gene are SGHTA and FQGNSA. The CDR3 nucleotides read TGTGCCAGCAGCTTAGAAGGGGAAGGTTCACCCCTCCACTTT. As protein: CASSLEGEGSPLHF.

This chain links TRBV12-3 or TRBV12-4 with TRBJ2-5, with TRBD1 identical over 8 bases. This CDR3 region has 22 residues. V lost 3 bases, J lost 0 bases, and 24 bases stayed unmatched. Here the CDR3 DNA reads TGTGCCAGCAGTTTGGGAAGAGGAACCCCTACTCTACGGGACAGGCACCAAGAGACCCAGTACTTC. This codes for CASSLGRGTPTLRDRHQETQYF.

The gene calls are TRBV27 and TRBJ2-3; maybe TRBD2 (5 bases). The germline gives CDR1 MNHEY, CDR2 SMNVEV (reference sequence). The CDR3 sequence is 14 residues long. V dropped 2 bases and J dropped 3 bases, with 9 bases sitting between them. CDR3 sequence: CASSLTSGTDTQYF. CDR3 sequence (DNA): TGTGCCAGCAGTTTAACCTCGGGGACAGATACGCAGTATTTT.

This sequence joins TRBV11-2 and TRBJ1-5; the match to TRBD1 covers 8 bases. CDR3 length: 14 amino acids. V trimming: 4 bases; J trimming: 2 bases; junction bases outside the gene matches: 1. Germline V CDR1 and CDR2: SGHAT, FQNNGV. The CDR3 DNA reads as TGTGCCAGCAGCTCGGGACAGGGCAATCAGCCCCAGCATTTT. Amino acids: CASSSGQGNQPQHF.

This clonotype has only a few counts. The V gene is TRBV6-6, the J gene TRBJ1-4; 8 nucleotides align to TRBD1. Trimming at V came to 4 bases and at J to 3 bases, leaving 7 bases not matched to a gene. CDR3 length: 16 amino acids. Germline lookup yields CDR1 MNHNY and CDR2 SVGAGI (reference sequence). DNA for the CDR3: TGTGCCAGCAGTTCGCAGGGGGCGGCTTCTAATGAAAAACTGTTTTTT. This gives the protein CASSSQGAASNEKLFF.

This clonotype was picked up a small number of times. This chain connects TRBV2 to TRBJ1-3; TRBD1 aligns across 7 bases. The germline gives CDR1 SNHLY, CDR2 FYNNEI. The CDR3 extends over 13 amino acids. J was trimmed by 5 bases and V by 6 bases; bases with no gene match: 4. The CDR3, as DNA: TGTGCCAGCAGCGAGGGACAGCGAAACACCATATATTTT. The encoded protein is CASSEGQRNTIYF.